A single sample gave rise to the 11 T cell receptor beta chains below, sequenced in a study of blood T cell repertoires in COVID-19. Generated by immunoSEQ multiplex PCR, the TCRdb table keeps only in-frame clones and is missing some. The sample lists about 480,000 clones; over 75% were seen once. The sample comprised PBMCs or T cells enriched from blood (not recorded which). These receptors were obtained from a woman between 35 and 50 years old who had recovered from COVID-19.

The sample holds a few counts of this clone. The chain combines TRBV7-9 with TRBJ1-5; TRBD1 might be the D (6 bases). This CDR3 is built from 14 residues. Germline values: CDR1 SEHNR, CDR2 FQNEAQ (reference sequence). V shed 4 bases and J shed 1 base, with 8 bases lying between them. The DNA for the CDR3 is TGTGCCAGCAGCTCGACAGGCAGCAATCAGCCCCAGCATTTT. Translating gives CASSSTGSNQPQHF.

The DNA of the CDR3 is TGTGCCAGCAGTATCCCGTTTCGGGGGAATCTCTATAATTCACCCCTCCACTTT. It encodes CASSIPFRGNLYNSPLHF. The genes are TRBV27 and TRBJ1-6; D perhaps matches TRBD1 (5 bases). The CDR3 totals 18 residues. The V and J ends lost 5 bases and 3 bases respectively, with 20 bases between them. CDR1 MNHEY and CDR2 SMNVEV come from the germline V gene (reference sequence).

The J gene is TRBJ2-5, the V gene TRBV7-8; TRBD2 matches 11 bases. From germline, CDR1 is SGHVS and CDR2 FQNEAQ. V shed 2 bases, J shed 5 bases, and the junction held 7 bases outside the gene matches. The length of the CDR3 is 16 residues. The CDR3 spells CASSLTSGSGEETQYF. The CDR3 DNA follows: TGTGCCAGCAGCTTAACTAGCGGGAGCGGGGAGGAGACCCAGTACTTC.

The chain couples TRBV4-2 to TRBJ1-5; TRBD1 is a possible D gene (6 bases). CDR1 and CDR2 from the germline V gene are LGHNA and YNFKEQ. The CDR3 loop spans 15 amino acids. The V end was cut by 2 bases, the J end by 4 bases, with 12 bases between. CDR3: CASSQRGGFNQPQHF. CDR3 coding DNA: TGTGCCAGCAGCCAAAGGGGGGGCTTTAATCAGCCCCAGCATTTT.

In the case of this clone: This same CDR3 is encoded by further DNA sequences in the sample. The chain uses TRBV4-1 and TRBJ2-7, with 7 bases that match TRBD2. Germline CDR1 and CDR2: MGHRA and YSYEKL. The CDR3 contains 13 residues. V dropped 4 bases and J dropped 2; count of bases not matched to a gene: 2. The CDR3 loop is CASSPGLAYEQYF. CDR3 nucleotides: TGCGCCAGCAGCCCCGGACTAGCCTACGAGCAGTACTTC.

This clone was picked up a small number of times. The J gene is TRBJ2-2, the V gene TRBV11-3, with 7 bases aligning to TRBD2. J lost 6 bases, V lost 6 bases, and 1 base had no gene match. Germline V gene data show CDR1 as SGHNT and CDR2 as YENEEA. There are 12 residues in the CDR3. The CDR3 here is CASRGRAGELFF. CDR3 nucleotide sequence: TGTGCCAGCAGGGGGAGGGCCGGGGAGCTGTTTTTT.

The sample holds one count of this clone. CDR3 in DNA: TGTGCCAGCAGCTTAGTATACAATGAGCAGTTCTTC. Translation gives CASSLVYNEQFF. V is TRBV11-2 and J is TRBJ2-1, with D uncertain. The length of the CDR3 is 12 residues. V was cut by 1 base and J by 4 bases, with 2 bases left in between. From germline, CDR1 is SGHAT and CDR2 FQNNGV.

The CDR3 nucleotides read TGTGCCAGCAGCGTAGCGGGCACTGAAGCTTTCTTT. Amino acids: CASSVAGTEAFF. The V gene is TRBV9, the J gene TRBJ1-1; the D is unclear. Trimming shortened V by 0 bases and J by 4 bases, and 4 bases separated the two germline ends. The CDR3 runs to 12 residues. The germline V gene has CDR1 SGDLS and CDR2 YYNGEE.

The chain links TRBV10-3 to TRBJ2-5; weak D call: TRBD1 (5 bases). V was shortened by 3 bases and J by 0 bases, with 11 bases between the two germline ends. The germline V gene encodes CDR1 ENHRY and CDR2 SYGVKD. The CDR3 extends over 15 amino acids. CDR3 amino acids: CAISETTEYQETQYF. CDR3 in DNA: TGTGCCATCAGTGAAACGACAGAGTACCAAGAGACCCAGTACTTC.

The chain employs TRBV4-3 and TRBJ1-2, with 9 nucleotides matching TRBD1. V lost 1 base and J lost 2; bases outside the gene matches: 5. The CDR3 spans 16 residues. Germline V gene sequence: CDR1 LGHNA, CDR2 YSLEER. CDR3 in amino acids: CASSQVGTGQNYGYTF. The CDR3 coding sequence is TGCGCCAGCAGCCAAGTCGGGACAGGGCAAAACTATGGCTACACCTTC.

V and J are TRBV6-5 and TRBJ2-7; possible D gene TRBD2, 5 bases. CDR3 length equals 15 residues. V was shortened by 0 bases and J by 4 bases, with 13 bases between the two germline ends. Germline CDR1 reads MNHEY; CDR2 reads SVGAGI. The CDR3 here is CASSYSGRAPYEQYF. DNA of the CDR3: TGTGCCAGCAGTTACTCAGGGCGGGCCCCTTACGAGCAGTACTTC.